The 13 T cell receptor beta chains below were found in one sample sequenced in a study of shared clonotypes between healthy human individuals. Sequencing was performed with immunoSEQ multiplex PCR; in TCRdb, only in-frame clones are kept and a portion is missing. The data show hundreds of thousands of clones, 96% seen once. Sequencing used memory CD8+ T cells sorted from blood. The sample's subset: CD45RO+ cells pooled with CCR7-negative TemRA cells. The receptors here all came from a man aged 25 to 45 in good health.

About this clone itself: At the DNA level, this CDR3 is encoded by other sequences in the same sample as well. The chain links TRBV20-1 to TRBJ2-3, with no clear D. V was cut by 6 bases and J by 3 bases, with 4 bases left in between. CDR3 length equals 10 residues. From germline, CDR1 is DFQATT and CDR2 SNEGSKA (reference sequence). The CDR3 is CSAATDTQYF. CDR3 nucleotides: TGCAGTGCAGCAACAGATACGCAGTATTTT.

The table lists this clone with a count of one. The rearrangement joins TRBV28 to TRBJ2-5, with 10 nucleotides matching TRBD2. Germline CDR1 and CDR2: MDHEN and SYDVKM. This CDR3 region has 16 residues. V shed 3 bases, J shed 4 bases, and the junction held 8 bases outside the gene matches. The CDR3 spells CASSFLWASGRETQYF. In nucleotides, the CDR3 is TGTGCCAGCAGTTTTTTATGGGCTAGCGGGAGAGAGACCCAGTACTTC.

The J gene is TRBJ2-3, the V gene TRBV5-1, with 8 bases identical to TRBD2. Germline V gene lookup returns CDR1 SGHRS and CDR2 YFSETQ. The CDR3 sequence is 18 residues long. V lost 4 bases, J lost 1 base, and 14 bases stayed unmatched. CDR3 in amino acids: CASSRTPQTSAGTDTQYF. CDR3 in DNA: TGCGCCAGCAGCCGGACACCACAGACTAGCGCGGGCACAGATACGCAGTATTTT.

V and J are TRBV4-2 and TRBJ2-2; D is unclear. The V gene's germline CDR1 is LGHNA and CDR2 YNFKEQ. Trimming pared 8 bases from V and 6 bases from J, leaving 7 bases between. The CDR3 runs to 11 residues. CDR3 sequence (DNA): TGTGCCAGCGGCTTGGCCGGGGAGCTGTTTTTT. Translating gives CASGLAGELFF.

The genes are TRBV5-4 and TRBJ1-5; D gene unclear. Germline V CDR1 and CDR2: SGHNT, YYREEE (reference sequence). The CDR3 spans 11 residues. Between the trimmed V and J ends, which lost 1 base and 6 bases, there was a span of 2 bases. This chain's CDR3 is CASSLCQPQHF. The CDR3 DNA is TGTGCCAGCAGCTTGTGTCAGCCCCAGCATTTT.

J is TRBJ2-7 and V is TRBV15; no clear D. This CDR3 is built from 16 residues. Germline values: CDR1 LNHNV, CDR2 YYDKDF (reference sequence). V was trimmed by 1 base and J by 0 bases, leaving 13 bases between them. The CDR3 spells CATSRVWDSPSYEQYF. The DNA of the CDR3 is TGTGCCACCAGCAGAGTGTGGGATAGTCCCTCCTACGAGCAGTACTTC.

The rearrangement joins TRBV19 to TRBJ1-5; TRBD1 matches 7 bases. The CDR3 is made up of 18 amino acids. In germline, CDR1 is LNHDA, CDR2 SQIVND (reference sequence). Trimming cost V 6 bases and J 0 bases; bases outside gene matches: 14. The CDR3 loop is CASRPLTGDPYSNQPQHF. The CDR3 DNA follows: TGTGCCAGTAGGCCTCTAACAGGGGACCCTTATAGCAATCAGCCCCAGCATTTT.

The CDR3 sequence is CASRPMSGGETQYF. The CDR3 DNA is TGTGCCAGCAGGCCCATGTCAGGGGGAGAGACCCAGTACTTC. The rearrangement joins TRBV27 to TRBJ2-5; TRBD1 matches at 7 bases. CDR3 size: 14 residues. Trimming took 6 bases from V and 4 from J; bases not matched to a gene: 8. From germline, CDR1 is MNHEY and CDR2 SMNVEV (reference sequence).

The V and J genes are TRBV5-4 and TRBJ2-5; D gene uncertain. Germline loops: CDR1 SGHNT, CDR2 YYREEE (reference sequence). The V gene lost 2 bases and the J gene lost 2 bases, with 10 bases spanning the gap. This CDR3 has 14 residues. The CDR3 loop is CASSFRRAQETQYF. The CDR3 bases are TGTGCCAGCAGCTTCCGAAGGGCTCAAGAGACCCAGTACTTC. The whole variable domain, filled in from reference TRBV5-4 and TRBJ2-5, reads ETGVTQSPTHLIKTRGQQVTLRCSSQSGHNTVSWYQQALGQGPQFIFQYYREEENGRGNFPPRFSGLQFPNYSSELNVNALELDDSALYLCASSFRRAQETQYFGPGTRLLVL.

This chain links TRBV5-1 with TRBJ2-2; 8 bases agree with TRBD1. This CDR3 region has 16 residues. From germline, CDR1 is SGHRS and CDR2 YFSETQ. The V and J ends lost 1 base and 5 bases, in that order; junction bases with no gene match: 7. For the CDR3, the DNA is TGCGCCAGCAGCTTGCTCCAGGGGGCTGGGACCGGGGAGCTGTTTTTT. This sequence encodes CASSLLQGAGTGELFF.

The chain carries TRBV5-5 and TRBJ1-1, with D maybe TRBD1 (6 bases). V gave up 1 base and J gave up 0 bases, with 13 bases separating them. CDR3 size: 16 residues. CDR1 SGHKS and CDR2 YYEKEE come from the germline V gene (reference sequence). CDR3 region: CASSLRSQGMNTEAFF. CDR3 bases: TGTGCCAGCAGCTTGAGGTCCCAGGGGATGAACACTGAAGCTTTCTTT.

The V call is TRBV7-2, the J call TRBJ2-1; D may be TRBD1 or TRBD2 (6 bases each). The CDR3 totals 12 residues. Germline V gene sequence: CDR1 SGHTA, CDR2 FQGNSA. Trimming took off 1 base at V and 14 bases at J, with 12 bases between the two ends. The CDR3 region is CASSLVWRDKFF. CDR3 bases: TGTGCCAGCAGCTTAGTCTGGCGGGACAAGTTCTTC.

The V gene is TRBV5-1, the J gene TRBJ1-2; D perhaps matches TRBD1 (5 bases). Deletions cut 3 bases from V and 1 base from J, with 7 bases between. This CDR3 comprises 13 residues. CDR1 and CDR2 (germline): SGHRS, YFSETQ. CDR3: CASSWTLNYGYTF. The CDR3 nucleotides are TGCGCCAGCAGCTGGACACTTAACTATGGCTACACCTTC.